This TCR beta chain was documented in a study of vaccination effects on CD4 cells after COVID-19. On the study more broadly: A couple of convalescent patients gave samples 16 days and one week before vaccination.

This table comes from immunoSEQ multiplex PCR, and its TCRdb copy is limited to in-frame clones, with some not included. The data contain tens of thousands of clones, approximately 70% of them singletons. Worth noting for this clone: Its antigen is not identified.

There are 15 residues in the CDR3. After expansion with viral peptide pools in the ViraFEST assay, antigen-specific CD4+ T cells were sequenced. Cultured cells yielded isolated CD4+ T cells after nine to ten days. The individual was infected with SARS-CoV-2 between March and December 2020, as confirmed by PCR. A few million PBMC were placed in each well, which was supplemented with 10 IU/ml IL-2 and roughly 9 ug/ml peptides. The sample consisted of CD4+ T cells from PBMCs cultured with a peptide pool, taken before COVID-19 vaccination. The sequence was collected from a human donor who had a prior SARS-CoV-2 infection. The chain links TRBV21-1 to TRBJ2-5; TRBD1, the table's D call, was not compared with the DNA. TRBV21-1 is marked as a pseudogene. CDR3 in amino acids: CASSKGGTAQETQYF. In DNA, the CDR3 is TGTGCCAGCAGCAAAGGGGGGACAGCCCAAGAGACCCAGTACTTC.